This T cell receptor beta chain is drawn from a study of CD8 T cells in ankylosing spondylitis. CDR3 length: 15 amino acids. The V end lost 9 bases, the J end lost 3 bases, and 21 bases lay between the germline ends. Comment on this clonotype: Its target is unknown.

TCRdb re-called the 5' RACE reads through MiXCR, storing one row per CDR3 protein. The sample holds under 200,000 distinct CDR3 sequences, roughly 10% seen once. Study-wide results and caveats: With a CD8+ phenotype, disease-linked clones were relatively rare in peripheral blood. Reportedly, significant enrichment of disease-linked clones occurred in matched ankylosing spondylitis synovial fluid.

This sequence joins TRBV12-3 or TRBV12-4 and TRBJ2-7, with D possibly matching TRBD2 (5 bases). The specimen sequenced was blood, either unsorted or a sorted T cell fraction (not recorded which). This TCR came from a female donor with ankylosing spondylitis or in good health (not recorded which). The CDR3 bases are TGTGCCAGTTCTGACACCCTAACTAGTAACTACGAGCAGTACTTC. It translates to CASSDTLTSNYEQYF.